This entry lists 13 T cell receptor beta chains sequenced from one sample in a study of T-cell reconstitution after alpha-beta-depleted transplantation in children. Unique molecular identifiers were built into the TCRbeta library. TCRdb analysed the PCR reads with MiXCR anew, one entry per CDR3 protein. The table has hundreds of thousands of distinct CDR3 sequences, about 15% seen once. Material: PBMCs, mostly from graft donor cells, obtained 360 days after TCRalphabeta/CD19-depleted stem cell transplant. These receptors were taken from a male patient aged 2 to 9 who had a stem cell transplant for acute lymphoblastic leukemia, so the T cells may come from the graft donor.

This clonotype was recorded many times. One end of the junction fails to match germline, which may point to a read error. The chain links TRBV5-1 to TRBJ2-1, with D unclear. The germline V gene encodes CDR1 SGHRS and CDR2 YFSETQ. The CDR3 totals 12 residues. CDR3 DNA sequence: TGTGCCAGCAGCCTTTCATACAATGAGCAGTTCTTC. This translates into CASSLSYNEQFF.

The chain links TRBV9 to TRBJ2-6; D is undetermined. This CDR3 comprises 15 residues. With 5 bases removed from V and 1 base from J, the gap between germline ends came to 10 bases. The V gene's germline CDR1 is SGDLS and CDR2 YYNGEE. As DNA, the CDR3 is TGTGCCAGCAGGACCGGACCGTCTGGGGCCAACGTCCTGACTTTC. Amino acids: CASRTGPSGANVLTF.

This CDR3 reads CASSFRLFDDEQFF. CDR3 DNA sequence: TGTGCCAGCAGTTTTCGCCTCTTTGACGATGAGCAGTTCTTC. The chain is built from TRBV12-3 or TRBV12-4 and TRBJ2-1; the D is unclear. Trimming took off 3 bases at V and 8 bases at J, with 14 bases between the two ends. CDR3 size: 14 residues.

There are a few counts of this clonotype. The J gene is TRBJ2-1, the V gene TRBV28; D uncertain. The CDR3 has 14 amino acids. Looked up from germline, CDR1 is MDHEN and CDR2 is SYDVKM. V was shortened by 5 bases and J by 7 bases, with 15 bases between the two germline ends. The chain's CDR3 is CASSAGNLANEQFF. CDR3 DNA: TGTGCCAGCAGTGCAGGAAACCTGGCGAATGAGCAGTTCTTC.

The chain recombines TRBV20-1 with TRBJ1-6; D is perhaps TRBD1 (5 bases). The CDR3 is 15 amino acids. The V gene's germline CDR1 is DFQATT and CDR2 SNEGSKA (reference sequence). The ends were cut back, 3 bases at V and 0 bases at J, with 9 bases in the middle. The CDR3 spells CSARGPSSYNSPLHF. The CDR3 bases are TGCAGTGCTAGGGGACCCAGCTCCTATAATTCACCCCTCCACTTT.

This clonotype turned up a few times. The chain uses TRBV4-2 and TRBJ2-1, with a tentative D call TRBD1 (6 bases). Trimming shortened V by 1 base and J by 13 bases, and 8 bases separated the two germline ends. Per germline, CDR1 LGHNA and CDR2 YNFKEQ. The CDR3 is 11 residues long. Here the CDR3 reads CASSQGGPQFF. In nucleotides, the CDR3 is TGTGCCAGCAGCCAAGGGGGGCCTCAGTTCTTC.

As regards this clonotype: One end of the junction does not line up with germline, which may come from a read error. The chain carries TRBV12-3 or TRBV12-4 and TRBJ2-4; D may be TRBD1 or TRBD2 (5 bases each). The CDR3 spans 12 residues. CDR3 in amino acids: CASSWGKTEQCF. The DNA of the CDR3 is TGTGCCAGCAGTTGGGGGAAGACAGAACAGTGCTTC.

In this sample, this clonotype turned up a few times. V usage is TRBV2 and J usage is TRBJ2-7; TRBD1 might be the D (7 bases). Germline-derived CDR1 and CDR2 are SNHLY and FYNNEI. This CDR3 has 16 amino acids. Trimming cost V 3 bases and J 0 bases, with 15 bases left between them. CDR3 sequence reads: CASSEPRGESSYEQYF. CDR3 DNA: TGTGCCAGCAGTGAGCCCAGGGGGGAGAGCTCCTACGAGCAGTACTTC.

The chain employs TRBV5-5 and TRBJ1-4, with a possible D match to TRBD1 (5 bases). V shed 1 base and J shed 8 bases, with 21 bases lying between them. The CDR3 length is 17 residues. Germline V gene lookup returns CDR1 SGHKS and CDR2 YYEKEE (reference sequence). The CDR3 DNA reads TGTGCCAGCAGCTTGCGTTTTCAACAGCCCGAGGGGGAAAAACTGTTTTTT. Residues: CASSLRFQQPEGEKLFF. The whole variable domain, remainder taken from reference TRBV5-5 and TRBJ1-4, is DAGVTQSPTHLIKTRGQQVTLRCSPISGHKSVSWYQQVLGQGPQFIFQYYEKEERGRGNFPDRFSARQFPNYSSELNVNALLLGDSALYLCASSLRFQQPEGEKLFFGSGTQLSVL.

This clonotype appeared many times. CDR3 sequence (DNA): TGCAGTGCTAGCTCACCGGGACAGGGGATGTACGAGCAGTACTTC. This codes for CSASSPGQGMYEQYF. This chain joins TRBV20-1 and TRBJ2-7; 10 nucleotides match TRBD1. Unmatched junction bases numbered 9, after V lost 3 bases and J lost 4 bases. The CDR3 covers 15 residues. Germline CDR1 DFQATT, CDR2 SNEGSKA (reference sequence).

The rearrangement links TRBV2 to TRBJ1-6, with D perhaps TRBD1 (5 bases). Germline CDR1 SNHLY, CDR2 FYNNEI. The CDR3 spans 14 residues. With 0 bases removed from V and 6 bases from J, the gap between germline ends came to 6 bases. CDR3: CASSEAGVNSPLHF. The CDR3 nucleotides are TGTGCCAGCAGTGAAGCAGGGGTTAATTCACCCCTCCACTTT. Full variable domain (rest looked up from reference TRBV2 and TRBJ1-6): EPEVTQTPSHQVTQMGQEVILRCVPISNHLYFYWYRQILGQKVEFLVSFYNNEISEKSEIFDDQFSVERPDGSNFTLKIRSTKLEDSAMYFCASSEAGVNSPLHFGNGTRLTVT.

This clonotype has more than one count but fewer than ten. This rearrangement joins TRBV4-2 to TRBJ2-5; 11 bases align to TRBD2. This CDR3 contains 18 residues. CDR1 LGHNA and CDR2 YNFKEQ come from the germline V gene. V lost 4 bases, J lost 2 bases, and 12 bases stayed unmatched. CDR3 in amino acids: CASSRGAGGLAVQETQYF. CDR3 bases: TGTGCCAGCAGCCGAGGGGCGGGGGGACTAGCGGTACAAGAGACCCAGTACTTC.

The CDR3 loop is CASSPLGGQGFRDTQYF. The CDR3 DNA is TGTGCCAGCTCACCGCTCGGAGGACAGGGGTTCCGAGATACGCAGTATTTT. This rearrangement joins TRBV18 to TRBJ2-3; 9 nucleotides match TRBD1. The CDR3 has 17 residues. V shed 3 bases and J 5 bases; nucleotides not matched to a gene: 12. Germline loops: CDR1 KGHSH, CDR2 LQKENI.